These 17 T cell receptor beta chains originate from one sample sequenced in a study of cytomegalovirus exposure and HLA in healthy donors. The PCR ran on 60 Vbeta and 13 Jbeta primers. Assay used: immunoSEQ multiplex PCR; TCRdb lists only in-frame clones, some missing. The sample comprises approximately 97,000 clones, around three quarters of which are singletons, and approximately 3.3% rests with the top ten. The specimen sequenced was PBMCs. These receptors all stem from a male donor in good health and CMV-seropositive.

V and J are TRBV7-2 and TRBJ2-5; possible D gene TRBD2, 5 bases. In germline, CDR1 is SGHTA, CDR2 FQGNSA. V dropped 5 bases and J dropped 2 bases, with 12 bases sitting between them. The CDR3 spans 14 residues. This chain's CDR3 is CASSPKWRQETQYF. CDR3 DNA sequence: TGTGCCAGCAGCCCGAAGTGGAGGCAAGAGACCCAGTACTTC.

V and J are TRBV21-1 and TRBJ2-1; TRBD1 was called by the table and not checked on the DNA. TRBV21-1 is deemed a pseudogene. The CDR3 is made up of 19 amino acids. CDR3 residues: CASSNPQSRGTGDYNEQFF. The CDR3 region has the DNA TGTGCCAGCAGCAACCCCCAGTCACGCGGGACAGGGGATTACAATGAGCAGTTCTTC.

Concerning this clone: The junction shows a germline mismatch at one end, possibly a read error. The rearrangement uses TRBV5-1 and TRBJ1-1; TRBD1 matches at 7 bases. This CDR3 has 14 residues. Germline V lookup: CDR1 SGHRS, CDR2 YFSETQ. CDR3 in amino acids: CASSLAQGNAEAFF. CDR3 bases: TGCGCCAGCAGCTTGGCACAGGGGAACGCTGAAGCTTTCTTT.

The chain is built from TRBV4-1 and TRBJ1-4; a possible D gene is TRBD1 (6 bases). Trimming cost V 1 base and J 3 bases, with 12 bases left between them. CDR3 length: 16 residues. CDR1 is MGHRA and CDR2 is YSYEKL in the germline V gene. Written as DNA, the CDR3 is TGCGCCAGCAGCCAAGGGGGGACAACCGCTAATGAAAAACTGTTTTTT. Amino acid sequence: CASSQGGTTANEKLFF.

The rearrangement joins TRBV25-1 to TRBJ1-6, with 11 bases lining up with TRBD1. V lost 8 bases, J lost 5 bases, and 5 bases stayed unmatched. CDR3 length: 15 amino acids. Per germline, CDR1 MGHDK and CDR2 SYGVNS. CDR3: CASLGTGGNNSPLHF. The CDR3 region has the DNA TGTGCCAGCCTAGGGACAGGGGGTAATAATTCACCCCTCCACTTT.

The V and J genes are TRBV5-1 and TRBJ1-2; 8 bases fit TRBD1. The CDR3 covers 15 residues. Trimming took 4 bases from V and 3 from J; bases not matched to a gene: 8. The germline V gene encodes CDR1 SGHRS and CDR2 YFSETQ. The CDR3 region has the DNA TGCGCCAGCAGCCAACCTCCGGGACAGGACTATGGCTACACCTTC. Its protein product is CASSQPPGQDYGYTF.

V gene TRBV2 combines with J gene TRBJ2-5; D is unresolved. The CDR3 consists of 12 residues. Trimming pared 7 bases from V and 6 bases from J, leaving 12 bases between. Germline V CDR1 and CDR2: SNHLY, FYNNEI. The CDR3 DNA reads as TGTGCCAGCATCGCAGGTTCGAAGACCCAGTACTTC. The encoded protein is CASIAGSKTQYF.

This sequence joins TRBV4-3 and TRBJ1-1; D possibly corresponds to TRBD1 (5 bases). The ends were cut back, 0 bases at V and 4 bases at J, with 9 bases in the middle. CDR1 LGHNA and CDR2 YSLEER come from the germline V gene. The CDR3 is 14 residues long. The CDR3 DNA follows: TGCGCCAGCAGCCAAGATACCGGGGGCACTGAAGCTTTCTTT. Residues: CASSQDTGGTEAFF.

This chain connects TRBV10-2 to TRBJ1-4, with D maybe TRBD1 (5 bases). This CDR3 is 17 amino acids long. The germline V gene encodes CDR1 WSHSY and CDR2 SAAADI. V gave up 3 bases and J gave up 8 bases, with 22 bases separating them. The CDR3 loop is CASSDPGGRGAGEKLFF. For the CDR3, the DNA is TGCGCCAGCAGTGACCCGGGAGGAAGAGGGGCAGGAGAAAAACTGTTTTTT.

The chain joins TRBV7-3 to TRBJ2-1; D not resolved. V lost 5 bases to trimming and J lost 7 bases, with 12 bases between them. This CDR3 has 13 amino acids. Germline V gene lookup returns CDR1 SGHTA and CDR2 FQGTGA. Here the CDR3 DNA reads TGTGCCAGCAGCCCTTTCTCGGGTAATGAGCAGTTCTTC. It is translated as CASSPFSGNEQFF.

The CDR3 DNA reads TGCAGCGTTGAAGGACGAGGTGAAGCTTTCTTT. This encodes CSVEGRGEAFF. The chain is built from TRBV29-1 and TRBJ1-1; D gene unclear. V lost 1 base and J lost 7, with 7 bases in between. Germline assignment: CDR1 SQVTM and CDR2 ANQGSEA. The CDR3 contains 11 residues.

The chain combines TRBV4-1 with TRBJ1-6; D unclear. The CDR3 spans 12 residues. From germline, CDR1 is MGHRA and CDR2 YSYEKL. Trimming took off 0 bases at V and 13 bases at J, with 7 bases between the two ends. The chain's CDR3 is CASSQDSLPLHF. CDR3 nucleotides: TGCGCCAGCAGCCAAGATTCTCTCCCCCTCCACTTT.

The rearrangement links TRBV15 to TRBJ1-3; no clear D. The V gene lost 0 bases and the J gene lost 0 bases, with 6 bases spanning the gap. This CDR3 is 15 amino acids long. Germline assignment: CDR1 LNHNV and CDR2 YYDKDF (reference sequence). The CDR3 DNA follows: TGTGCCACCAGCAGAGATCGGTCCTCTGGAAACACCATATATTTT. Translated, it gives CATSRDRSSGNTIYF.

The chain recombines TRBV6-5 with TRBJ1-2, with 10 nucleotides matching TRBD1. CDR1 and CDR2 (germline): MNHEY, SVGAGI. The J segment lost 8 bases and the V segment lost 0 bases, leaving 6 bases of the junction unmatched. This CDR3 comprises 15 residues. The DNA for the CDR3 is TGTGCCAGCAGTTACTCGAAGGGACAGGGGAACGGCTACACCTTC. It is translated as CASSYSKGQGNGYTF.

This clone was detected a few times. The CDR3 protein is CASSLSGGGNSPLHF. CDR3 nucleotides: TGTGCCAGCAGCTTATCCGGGGGAGGTAATTCACCCCTCCACTTT. The V and J genes are TRBV7-3 and TRBJ1-6; maybe TRBD1 (5 bases). V shed 2 bases and J shed 6 bases, with 11 bases lying between them. Germline assignment: CDR1 SGHTA and CDR2 FQGTGA. The CDR3 length is 15 residues.

This clone occurred a few times. V is TRBV4-3 and J is TRBJ1-2; D not resolved. The V and J ends lost 0 bases and 9 bases respectively, with 11 bases between them. Germline V gene data show CDR1 as LGHNA and CDR2 as YSLEER. The length of the CDR3 is 13 residues. CDR3 amino acids: CASSQDRGDSYTF. The CDR3 DNA is TGCGCCAGCAGCCAAGATAGAGGCGATAGCTACACCTTC.

This chain uses TRBV19 with TRBJ1-5, with 9 bases matching TRBD1. The junction had 5 bases not matched to a gene; V was cut back by 8 bases and J by 3 bases. Germline CDR1 reads LNHDA; CDR2 reads SQIVND (reference sequence). CDR3 size: 14 residues. The CDR3 region is CASSNRGHNQPQHF. The CDR3 DNA reads as TGTGCCAGTTCTAACAGGGGGCACAATCAGCCCCAGCATTTT.